This TCR beta chain emerged from a study of control samples from healthy donors and cancer patients. Measured with immunoSEQ multiplex PCR; TCRdb has only the in-frame clones, and not every one. Among more than 150,000 clones listed, approximately 90% were seen once. Trimming took off 0 bases at V and 4 bases at J, with 6 bases between the two ends. The CDR3 runs 13 residues. Germline V CDR1 and CDR2: PRHDT, FYEKMQ (reference sequence). This clone occurred once. Material: blood. V gene TRBV13 combines with J gene TRBJ1-1; D remains unclear. The sequence was collected from a woman aged 30 to 39 in good health. The CDR3 DNA follows: TGTGCCAGCAGCTTAGGGAGGGCCACTGAAGCTTTCTTT. Translation gives CASSLGRATEAFF. Combining the CDR3 with reference TRBV13 and TRBJ1-1 gives the whole variable domain AAGVIQSPRHLIKEKRETATLKCYPIPRHDTVYWYQQGPGQDPQFLISFYEKMQSDKGSIPDRFSAQQFSDYHSELNMSSLELGDSALYFCASSLGRATEAFFGQGTRLTVV.